Reported below is one T cell receptor beta chain. The data were taken from a study of T cells in Graves' hyperthyroidism and ophthalmopathy. Authors of the study amplified TCR beta CDR3 regions from RNA transcripts. HTBI primers were used for first-round RT-PCR of the TCR CDR3. Via MiXCR, TCRdb re-called the multiplex PCR reads, giving one row per CDR3 protein. The top ten hold under 3.5% of the sample, which has under 600,000 distinct CDR3 sequences, roughly 16% seen once. The germline V gene encodes CDR1 SGHRS and CDR2 YFSETQ. The length of the CDR3 is 14 residues. The J segment lost 2 bases and the V segment lost 4 bases, leaving 4 bases of the junction unmatched. Used for diagnoses were clinical symptoms, serum thyroxine and TRAb, thyroid ultrasound and orbital computed tomography.

This receptor was identified in a woman in her 40s with Graves' ophthalmopathy. The sequenced material came from blood. This chain joins TRBV5-1 and TRBJ2-5, with 8 positions matching TRBD2. CDR3 DNA sequence: TGCGCCAGCAGCAGTCCGGGGGGGCAAGAGACCCAGTACTTC. This translates into CASSSPGGQETQYF. The variable domain in full, completed from reference TRBV5-1 and TRBJ2-5, reads KAGVTQTPRYLIKTRGQQVTLSCSPISGHRSVSWYQQTPGQGLQFLFEYFSETQRNKGNFPGRFSGRQFSNSRSEMNVSTLELGDSALYLCASSSPGGQETQYFGPGTRLLVL.